This T cell receptor beta chain was captured in a study of vaccination effects on CD4 cells after COVID-19. For the study at large: The vaccine given was either BNT162b2 or mRNA-1273, in two doses.

Notes on this clone: Its antigen is not identified.

The ViraFEST assay expanded antigen-specific CD4+ T cells with viral peptide pools before sequencing. The culture ran for 10 days before CD4+ T cells were isolated. Neither prior SARS-CoV-2 infection nor positive nucleocapsid antibodies were present in the vaccine recipients. The authors replaced half the medium with IL-2 medium on days 3 and 7. Only in-frame clones appear in the TCRdb table, and some are missing; sequencing was by immunoSEQ multiplex PCR. In the table there are fewer than 85,000 clones, 60% to 85% of which are singletons. Study-wide points: Clonal contraction was marked in infection- and vaccine-induced clones late after vaccination.

V shed 10 bases and J shed 5 bases, with 18 bases lying between them. Germline assignment: CDR1 MDHEN and CDR2 SYDVKM. The CDR3 length is 14 residues. This chain connects TRBV28 to TRBJ1-5; unclear D gene. The source material was CD4+ T cells from PBMCs cultured with SARS-CoV-2 spike peptides, sampled before COVID-19 vaccination. The clonotype originates from a human donor who received a COVID-19 vaccine. DNA for the CDR3: TGTGCCACCAGGCCCTCGGGGATATATCAGCCCCAGCATTTT. Translated: CATRPSGIYQPQHF.